This T cell receptor (beta chain) originates from a study of OX40 agonist ivuxolimab in advanced cancers. Study information: Eligibility rules accepted prior anti-PD-1, anti-PD-L1 or anti-CTLA-4 therapy, and 30% to 40% had some. Three patients, one with hepatocellular carcinoma and two with cutaneous melanoma, responded partially.

Profiling relied on immunoSEQ multiplex PCR, and the TCRdb table lists in-frame clones only, not all of them. Altogether 12,000 or so clones are present, roughly 86% being singletons, with the ten largest covering about 27%. Autoimmune disease history or systemic immunosuppression barred patients. As regards this clone: Antigen unknown.

In germline, CDR1 is LNHDA, CDR2 SQIVND (reference sequence). There are 16 residues in the CDR3. Points from the study as a whole: The CD4+ and CD8+ T cells in the blood had expanded clonally by week 6 at 0.1 to 3.0 mg/kg.

J is TRBJ2-5 and V is TRBV19; 10 positions match TRBD2. Near its end, the DNA agrees better with TRBJ2-7, so the J call may be wrong. This material consisted of CD4+ or CD8+ T cells sorted from blood, taken in a trial of the OX40 agonist ivuxolimab. The receptor's source is an adult with an advanced solid tumor such as melanoma, head and neck, liver or kidney cancer. The CDR3 DNA reads TGTGCCAGTAGTATTTGGCTAGCGGGAGAAATTGGCGAGCAGTACTTC. Protein: CASSIWLAGEIGEQYF.